Below, one T cell receptor beta chain is given with its context. Its specificity is unknown. This entry comes from a study of T-cell memory formation after mild COVID-19. Whole-study context: In these data, TCR clusters were largely donor specific. General study results and limits: Pre-infection memory carried some responding clones, suggesting that cross-reactive memory joined.

It was 5'RACE with constant-segment primers that produced the TCR alpha and TCR beta cDNA libraries, which carried sample barcodes and UMIs. TCRdb itself ran the 5' RACE reads through MiXCR, one entry per CDR3 protein. Of about 430,000 distinct CDR3 sequences listed, 20% to 25% are singletons. Germline V gene sequence: CDR1 SNHLY, CDR2 FYNNEI. There are 15 residues in the CDR3. Trimming stripped 6 bases from V and 4 bases from J, with 18 bases between. The chain links TRBV2 to TRBJ2-5, with a tentative D call TRBD2 (7 bases). The sample taken for sequencing was PBMCs or a T cell subset sorted from them (not recorded which). The TCR originated in an adult woman who had mild COVID-19 (a few samples of this study predate the infection). Cell type and time point are not known. The CDR3 DNA reads as TGTGCCAGCAGGTCTTTCGGGGGGCGAATAGAGACCCAGTACTTC. It yields the protein CASRSFGGRIETQYF.